Listed here are 12 T cell receptor beta chains from one sample, sequenced in a study of blood T cell repertoires in COVID-19 (TCRdb year 2020). Libraries were prepared through the immunoSEQ multiplex PCR assay. The source is immuneACCESS, and TCRdb retained only in-frame sequences with V and J called. Part of the clones is not carried over; for the studies checked, unresolved V genes explain less than half of this, and the remainder is unexplained. This sample lists around 91,000 clones; 85% were detected once. 38% of the sample is taken by the ten largest. The sequencing sample was made of peripheral blood. The receptor set was obtained from an elderly man with acute or convalescent COVID-19.

The genes are TRBV19 and TRBJ2-2, with D perhaps TRBD2 (6 bases). Germline CDR1 and CDR2: LNHDA and SQIVND (reference sequence). V was cut by 7 bases and J by 11 bases, with 23 bases left in between. The CDR3 spans 15 residues. The CDR3 protein is CASTSRGRSVNELFF. In DNA, the CDR3 is TGTGCCAGTACTTCTAGAGGGAGGTCAGTTAATGAGCTGTTTTTT.

This chain links TRBV5-1 with TRBJ2-1, with D unresolved. The V end was cut by 0 bases, the J end by 6 bases, with 7 bases between. Germline CDR1 SGHRS, CDR2 YFSETQ. CDR3 length: 13 amino acids. The CDR3 sequence is CASSLDVANEQFF. CDR3 coding DNA: TGCGCCAGCAGCTTGGATGTAGCCAATGAGCAGTTCTTC.

The J gene is TRBJ2-1, the V gene TRBV19; 12 bases map to TRBD2. V trimming: 4 bases; J trimming: 3 bases; junction bases outside the gene matches: 10. From germline, CDR1 is LNHDA and CDR2 SQIVND (reference sequence). The CDR3 sequence is 18 residues long. This CDR3 is CASSTPRLAGVGYNEQFF. The DNA of the CDR3 is TGTGCCAGTAGTACCCCTAGACTAGCGGGAGTCGGCTACAATGAGCAGTTCTTC. Filled out from reference TRBV19 and TRBJ2-1, the complete variable domain reads DGGITQSPKYLFRKEGQNVTLSCEQNLNHDAMYWYRQDPGQGLRLIYYSQIVNDFQKGDIAEGYSVSREKKESFPLTVTSAQKNPTAFYLCASSTPRLAGVGYNEQFFGPGTRLTVL.

This rearrangement joins TRBV27 to TRBJ1-1; D gene uncertain. Trimming removed 8 bases at V and 5 bases at J, with 15 bases between. CDR3 size: 13 residues. The V gene's germline CDR1 is MNHEY and CDR2 SMNVEV (reference sequence). CDR3 DNA sequence: TGTGCCAGCGCTGTGGGCTGGTCGACTGAAGCTTTCTTT. This codes for CASAVGWSTEAFF.

This clone was seen a few times. The CDR3 loop is CAWSVGSRVEKLFF. The CDR3 DNA follows: TGTGCCTGGAGTGTAGGGTCCAGGGTTGAAAAACTGTTTTTT. The chain has TRBV30 and TRBJ1-4; D perhaps matches TRBD1 (5 bases). There are 14 residues in the CDR3. Trimming pared 0 bases from V and 7 bases from J, leaving 12 bases between. In germline, CDR1 is GTSNPN, CDR2 SVGIG (reference sequence).

The V call is TRBV24-1, the J call TRBJ2-7; D perhaps matches TRBD1 (7 bases). The CDR3 loop spans 16 amino acids. Looked up from germline, CDR1 is KGHDR and CDR2 is SFDVKD. The ends were cut back, 3 bases at V and 7 bases at J, with 21 bases in the middle. The CDR3 nucleotides read TGTGCCACCAGTGATGGAGGGGGCCGCATGGTAGAGGAGCAGTACTTC. Encoded protein: CATSDGGGRMVEEQYF.

V gene TRBV5-1 combines with J gene TRBJ1-4, with TRBD1 as a possible D gene (5 bases). This CDR3 spans 13 amino acids. Deletions cut 4 bases from V and 7 bases from J, with 11 bases between. CDR1 SGHRS and CDR2 YFSETQ come from the germline V gene. CDR3 sequence (DNA): TGCGCCAGCAGCGGTCAGGGAGGTGAAAAACTGTTTTTT. Residues: CASSGQGGEKLFF.

The chain recombines TRBV24-1 with TRBJ2-1; 11 nucleotides line up with TRBD2. V lost 7 bases, J lost 4 bases, and 5 bases stayed unmatched. CDR1 and CDR2 from the germline V gene are KGHDR and SFDVKD. The CDR3 extends over 15 amino acids. The CDR3 DNA is TGTGCCACCAGCGCCGGGACTAGCGGATACAATGAGCAGTTCTTC. Translating gives CATSAGTSGYNEQFF.

On this clone itself: Other DNA sequences from this sample encode an identical CDR3 as well. The chain uses TRBV5-1 and TRBJ1-2; 7 nucleotides agree with TRBD1. The CDR3 runs to 13 residues. From germline, CDR1 is SGHRS and CDR2 YFSETQ. Unmatched junction bases numbered 3, after V lost 0 bases and J lost 7 bases. This CDR3 reads CASSLGRGVGYTF. The CDR3 region has the DNA TGCGCCAGCAGCTTGGGCAGGGGGGTTGGCTACACCTTC. The full variable domain, in which reference TRBV5-1 and TRBJ1-2 provide the parts outside the CDR3, is KAGVTQTPRYLIKTRGQQVTLSCSPISGHRSVSWYQQTPGQGLQFLFEYFSETQRNKGNFPGRFSGRQFSNSRSEMNVSTLELGDSALYLCASSLGRGVGYTFGSGTRLTVV.

This clone has a handful of counts. CDR3 DNA: TGTGCCAGCAGCTTAGTTAGTGGGGGCGTGTACGAGCAGTACTTC. It translates to CASSLVSGGVYEQYF. This chain links TRBV7-9 with TRBJ2-7, with a weak D call TRBD1 (6 bases). V was trimmed by 1 base and J by 4 bases, leaving 14 bases between them. CDR3 size: 15 residues. CDR1 SEHNR and CDR2 FQNEAQ come from the germline V gene (reference sequence).

The rearrangement links TRBV6-5 to TRBJ1-2; no reliable D call. Trimming pared 2 bases from V and 6 bases from J, leaving 13 bases between. The CDR3 has 14 residues. CDR1 is MNHEY and CDR2 is SVGAGI in the germline V gene. CDR3 bases: TGTGCCAGCAGTTACCGCATTGGAGGCAATGGCTACACCTTC. Its protein is CASSYRIGGNGYTF.

The chain carries TRBV28 and TRBJ2-7, with 9 bases matching TRBD2. The CDR3 extends over 14 amino acids. J gave up 2 bases and V 4 bases, and 3 bases lay outside the gene matches. Germline V CDR1 and CDR2: MDHEN, SYDVKM. The CDR3 DNA reads TGTGCCAGCAGTTCGGCGGGAGGGCCCTACGAGCAGTACTTC. Its protein is CASSSAGGPYEQYF. The full variable domain, in which reference TRBV28 and TRBJ2-7 provide the parts outside the CDR3, is DVKVTQSSRYLVKRTGEKVFLECVQDMDHENMFWYRQDPGLGLRLIYFSYDVKMKEKGDIPEGYSVSREKKERFSLILESASTNQTSMYLCASSSAGGPYEQYFGPGTRLTVT.